These 27 T cell receptor beta chains were all obtained from the same sample, sequenced in a study of T-cell reconstitution after alpha-beta-depleted transplantation in children. A library of TCRbeta sequences, prepared with unique molecular identifiers, was generated. TCRdb re-called the PCR reads through MiXCR, storing one row per CDR3 protein. This table holds under 450,000 distinct CDR3 sequences, around 15% found once. The material sequenced was PBMCs, mostly from graft donor cells, taken 360 days after TCRalphabeta/CD19-depleted stem cell transplant. Receptors were obtained from a boy under three years old who had a stem cell transplant for Wiskott-Aldrich syndrome, so the T cells may come from the graft donor.

This clonotype was found many times. This chain connects TRBV4-3 to TRBJ2-7, with D possibly TRBD2 on 6 matching bases. In germline, CDR1 is LGHNA, CDR2 YSLEER. V was cut by 0 bases and J by 0 bases, with 18 bases left in between. The CDR3 covers 18 residues. CDR3 in DNA: TGCGCCAGCAGCCAAGATCGACTAGGATTGTTCGGCTCCTACGAGCAGTACTTC. Translation: CASSQDRLGLFGSYEQYF.

This clonotype was observed a handful of times. V usage is TRBV15 and J usage is TRBJ2-2; D is possibly TRBD1 (6 bases). V lost 6 bases to trimming and J lost 0 bases, with 11 bases between them. This CDR3 spans 15 amino acids. From germline, CDR1 is LNHNV and CDR2 YYDKDF (reference sequence). This CDR3 is CATRPTGSNTGELFF. For the CDR3, the DNA is TGTGCCACCAGACCGACAGGCTCGAACACCGGGGAGCTGTTTTTT.

This clonotype has just a few counts. V is TRBV10-3 and J is TRBJ2-5; possible D gene TRBD2, 6 bases. Germline V gene lookup returns CDR1 ENHRY and CDR2 SYGVKD. Trimming left V 0 bases short and J 5 bases short, with 16 bases between. This CDR3 is built from 16 residues. The CDR3 loop reads CAISESRGGRGETQYF. The CDR3 DNA reads as TGTGCCATCAGTGAGTCGAGAGGAGGGAGAGGGGAGACCCAGTACTTC.

There are a few counts of this clonotype. The genes are TRBV15 and TRBJ1-2, with unresolved D. CDR3 length: 14 residues. The V gene lost 3 bases and the J gene lost 1 base, with 9 bases spanning the gap. Germline assignment: CDR1 LNHNV and CDR2 YYDKDF (reference sequence). CDR3 DNA sequence: TGTGCCACCAGCAGTATCCCGATTAACTATGGCTACACCTTC. Residues: CATSSIPINYGYTF.

The sample holds a few counts of this clonotype. The genes are TRBV15 and TRBJ2-2; 7 bases match TRBD2. J was trimmed by 12 bases and V by 2 bases; bases with no gene match: 12. CDR3 size: 15 residues. The germline V gene encodes CDR1 LNHNV and CDR2 YYDKDF (reference sequence). CDR3 bases: TGTGCCACCAGCAGACATCAATTCGGGGGGAGGAAGCTGTTTTTT. Residues: CATSRHQFGGRKLFF.

This clonotype occurred a few times. As DNA, the CDR3 is TGCGCCAGCAGGGGACTAGCAACCCACTACGAGCAGTACTTC. This translates into CASRGLATHYEQYF. The chain recombines TRBV5-1 with TRBJ2-7; the match to TRBD2 covers 9 bases. Germline assignment: CDR1 SGHRS and CDR2 YFSETQ. After removal of 5 bases from V and 3 bases from J, the junction contained 6 bases not matched to a gene. The CDR3 is made up of 14 amino acids.

This clonotype was detected a few times. V usage is TRBV29-1 and J usage is TRBJ2-5, with 7 bases lining up with TRBD2. This CDR3 is 18 amino acids long. V shed 4 bases, J shed 1 base, and the junction held 18 bases outside the gene matches. Per germline, CDR1 SQVTM and CDR2 ANQGSEA. DNA for the CDR3: TGCAGCGTTGCCCTGGGCCATACGGCTAGCGGACTCCAAGAGACCCAGTACTTC. Protein sequence: CSVALGHTASGLQETQYF. The whole variable domain, filled in from reference TRBV29-1 and TRBJ2-5, reads SAVISQKPSRDICQRGTSLTIQCQVDSQVTMMFWYRQQPGQSLTLIATANQGSEATYESGFVIDKFPISRPNLTFSTLTVSNMSPEDSSIYLCSVALGHTASGLQETQYFGPGTRLLVL.

This clonotype was seen only a few times. This chain connects TRBV7-9 to TRBJ2-2; TRBD1 matches 7 bases. Losses at the gene ends were 3 bases for V and 2 bases for J; bases not matched to a gene: 6. Per the germline V gene, CDR1 is SEHNR and CDR2 is FQNEAQ (reference sequence). The CDR3 consists of 16 residues. The CDR3, as DNA: TGTGCCAGCAGCTTCCTCGGGACAGTAAACACCGGGGAGCTGTTTTTT. Translating it yields CASSFLGTVNTGELFF.

The chain links TRBV3-1 to TRBJ2-7, with 10 nucleotides matching TRBD2. The germline gives CDR1 LGHDT, CDR2 YNNKEL (reference sequence). V trimming: 2 bases; J trimming: 2 bases; junction bases outside the gene matches: 3. CDR3 size: 15 residues. CDR3 protein: CASSQRLAGAYEQYF. The CDR3 coding sequence is TGTGCCAGCAGCCAAAGACTAGCGGGTGCCTACGAGCAGTACTTC.

The chain recombines TRBV7-2 with TRBJ2-4; D may be TRBD2 (7 bases). Germline V CDR1 and CDR2: SGHTA, FQGNSA. The CDR3 runs to 17 residues. V dropped 5 bases and J dropped 1 base, with 18 bases sitting between them. CDR3 protein: CASSPYTGGVAKNIQYF. Written as DNA, the CDR3 is TGTGCCAGCAGCCCCTATACGGGGGGCGTGGCCAAAAACATTCAGTACTTC.

The rearrangement uses TRBV20-1 and TRBJ2-3; perhaps TRBD1 as D (6 bases). CDR3 length: 14 amino acids. Trimming shortened V by 1 base and J by 0 bases, and 8 bases separated the two germline ends. Germline lookup yields CDR1 DFQATT and CDR2 SNEGSKA (reference sequence). CDR3 DNA sequence: TGCAGTGCTAGAGTTGGGGGCAGCACAGATACGCAGTATTTT. Protein: CSARVGGSTDTQYF.

This clonotype came up a few times. The V call is TRBV4-3, the J call TRBJ2-7, with 7 positions matching TRBD1. Germline CDR1 and CDR2: LGHNA and YSLEER. Trimming removed 0 bases from V and 3 bases from J; junction bases left unmatched: 5. The CDR3 is 15 residues long. CDR3 sequence: CASSQEWDRVYEQYF. DNA for the CDR3: TGCGCCAGCAGCCAAGAATGGGACAGAGTCTACGAGCAGTACTTC.

The sample holds one count of this clonotype. This chain links TRBV5-1 with TRBJ2-3; D gene unclear. Germline V CDR1 and CDR2: SGHRS, YFSETQ. The CDR3 spans 15 residues. V was pared by 0 bases and J by 5 bases, with 13 bases between. For the CDR3, the DNA is TGCGCCAGCAGCTTGGCGTCGGATCCCCGAGATACGCAGTATTTT. Translating gives CASSLASDPRDTQYF.

This clonotype came up a few times. This CDR3 is CASSQQGVSYEQYF. The CDR3 DNA follows: TGTGCCAGCAGCCAACAGGGTGTCTCCTACGAGCAGTACTTC. J is TRBJ2-7 and V is TRBV4-2; a possible D gene is TRBD1 (5 bases). The V end was cut by 2 bases, the J end by 0 bases, with 8 bases between. Looked up from germline, CDR1 is LGHNA and CDR2 is YNFKEQ. The CDR3 consists of 14 residues.

The chain joins TRBV28 to TRBJ1-3; a weak D match, TRBD1 (5 bases). Germline V gene data show CDR1 as MDHEN and CDR2 as SYDVKM. Trimming took off 1 base at V and 2 bases at J, with 12 bases between the two ends. The CDR3 loop spans 16 amino acids. For the CDR3, the DNA is TGTGCCAGCAGTTTATTGGGGGGTGCCACTGGAAACACCATATATTTT. Amino acid sequence: CASSLLGGATGNTIYF.

This clonotype appeared a few times. The rearrangement joins TRBV4-1 to TRBJ2-3; D remains unclear. Germline V gene sequence: CDR1 MGHRA, CDR2 YSYEKL. This CDR3 has 14 residues. The V and J ends lost 3 bases and 5 bases respectively, with 12 bases between them. CDR3 region: CASSHALRGDTQYF. The CDR3 DNA follows: TGCGCCAGCAGCCACGCGCTTCGAGGAGATACGCAGTATTTT.

At least ten counts were recorded for this clonotype. The rearrangement uses TRBV5-1 and TRBJ2-7; D remains ambiguous. Trimming took 4 bases from V and 2 from J, leaving 13 bases between them. The germline CDR1 and CDR2 sequences are SGHRS and YFSETQ. CDR3 size: 14 residues. The CDR3 sequence is CASSRTGPPYEQYF. In DNA form, the CDR3 reads TGCGCCAGCAGCCGCACCGGGCCTCCCTACGAGCAGTACTTC.

The chain uses TRBV6-2 or TRBV6-3 and TRBJ1-5, with D uncertain. The V and J ends lost 8 bases and 2 bases respectively, with 7 bases between them. Germline V CDR1 and CDR2: MNHEY, SVGEGT. This CDR3 has 12 residues. CDR3 loop: CASAKGNQPQHF. DNA of the CDR3: TGTGCCAGCGCTAAGGGCAATCAGCCCCAGCATTTT.

This clonotype was counted only a few times. The chain uses TRBV6-5 and TRBJ2-5; D is unresolved. Trimming stripped 2 bases from V and 1 base from J, with 11 bases between. The CDR3 runs 15 residues. Germline CDR1 is MNHEY and CDR2 is SVGAGI. The CDR3 DNA reads TGTGCCAGCAGTTACCCATCGACAATCCAAGAGACCCAGTACTTC. As protein: CASSYPSTIQETQYF.

This clonotype was found a few times. This sequence joins TRBV20-1 and TRBJ2-7, with D possibly TRBD1 on 6 matching bases. Germline V gene sequence: CDR1 DFQATT, CDR2 SNEGSKA (reference sequence). The length of the CDR3 is 12 residues. V was trimmed by 3 bases and J by 9 bases, leaving 15 bases between them. CDR3 protein: CSASGRTRGQYF. In nucleotides, the CDR3 is TGCAGTGCTAGCGGGCGGACCAGGGGGCAGTACTTC.

This clonotype was seen ten or more times. The V call is TRBV6-6, the J call TRBJ2-2, with D unresolved. This CDR3 is built from 13 residues. The germline CDR1 and CDR2 sequences are MNHNY and SVGAGI (reference sequence). Trimming removed 6 bases at V and 3 bases at J, with 8 bases between. In DNA, the CDR3 is TGTGCCAGCAGAAGACTTGACACCGGGGAGCTGTTTTTT. Its translation is CASRRLDTGELFF.

At least ten counts were recorded for this clonotype. The chain has TRBV18 and TRBJ2-5; D is unresolved. This CDR3 has 12 residues. V was pared by 6 bases and J by 0 bases, with 5 bases between. The germline CDR1 and CDR2 sequences are KGHSH and LQKENI. The CDR3 DNA reads as TGTGCCAGCTCGCCGTACCAAGAGACCCAGTACTTC. It codes for CASSPYQETQYF.

This chain connects TRBV10-3 to TRBJ2-2; 9 nucleotides align to TRBD1. Per germline, CDR1 ENHRY and CDR2 SYGVKD. V dropped 7 bases and J dropped 2; count of bases not matched to a gene: 5. The CDR3 runs 15 residues. As DNA, the CDR3 is TGTGCCATCAAGAAACAGGGGGCAAACACCGGGGAGCTGTTTTTT. The encoded protein is CAIKKQGANTGELFF.

This clonotype was observed a few times. V is TRBV5-1 and J is TRBJ2-7, with TRBD2 matching over 10 bases. The length of the CDR3 is 14 residues. Trimming removed 1 base from V and 3 bases from J; junction bases left unmatched: 1. CDR1 is SGHRS and CDR2 is YFSETQ in the germline V gene. The chain's CDR3 is CASSLPSGGYEQYF. In DNA form, the CDR3 reads TGCGCCAGCAGCTTGCCTAGCGGGGGCTACGAGCAGTACTTC.

The rearrangement uses TRBV7-6 and TRBJ2-7; weak D call: TRBD2 (5 bases). Germline assignment: CDR1 SGHVS and CDR2 FNYEAQ. V shed 4 bases and J shed 3 bases, with 13 bases lying between them. This CDR3 contains 14 residues. CDR3 nucleotide sequence: TGTGCCAGCAGCTCAGGAGGCTGGCTCTACGAGCAGTACTTC. Translating it yields CASSSGGWLYEQYF.

The chain carries TRBV2 and TRBJ2-6, with D possibly matching TRBD2 (6 bases). V lost 6 bases to trimming and J lost 2 bases, with 11 bases between them. Germline CDR1 reads SNHLY; CDR2 reads FYNNEI. CDR3 length: 15 amino acids. CDR3 region: CASSPLAPGANVLTF. In nucleotides, the CDR3 is TGTGCCAGCAGCCCCCTAGCGCCTGGGGCCAACGTCCTGACTTTC.

There are a few counts of this clonotype. This rearrangement joins TRBV7-2 to TRBJ2-2, with TRBD2 matching over 12 bases. V shed 6 bases, J shed 9 bases, and the junction held 8 bases outside the gene matches. Germline V gene lookup returns CDR1 SGHTA and CDR2 FQGNSA. The CDR3 has 15 amino acids. In nucleotides, the CDR3 is TGTGCCAGCAGTCTGCTAGCGGGAGGGCCTCGGGAGCTGTTTTTT. Protein sequence: CASSLLAGGPRELFF.